The rows below give T cell receptor beta chains drawn from one sample of a study of OX40 agonist ivuxolimab in advanced cancers. Clones were read by immunoSEQ multiplex PCR, and TCRdb kept only the in-frame ones, dropping some. Found here are tens of thousands of clones, around nine tenths of them singletons; the top ten hold 0.43%. This specimen consisted of CD4+ or CD8+ T cells sorted from blood, obtained in a trial of the OX40 agonist ivuxolimab. These receptor sequences come from an adult with an advanced solid tumor such as melanoma, head and neck, liver or kidney cancer. CDR3s include the opening cysteine and the closing phenylalanine or tryptophan. Fields, in order: J gene, D gene, clone size, V gene, CDR3 length, CDR3 DNA, CDR3 protein. A D gene is named only where the DNA matches it firmly. Rows give clone size only sometimes, using once, few, many, or a class for an expanded clone.

J gene: TRBJ2-1; D gene: TRBD1; clone size: NA; V gene: TRBV28; CDR3 length: 15; CDR3 DNA: TGTGCCAGCAGTCCCCGGGACAGGGGGCGAAATGAGCAGTTCTTC; CDR3 protein: CASSPRDRGRNEQFF
J gene: TRBJ2-5; D gene: NA; clone size: NA; V gene: TRBV19; CDR3 length: 13; CDR3 DNA: TGTGCCAGTACCGCGGACGGACAAGAGACCCAGTACTTC; CDR3 protein: CASTADGQETQYF
J gene: TRBJ1-6; D gene: TRBD1; clone size: NA; V gene: TRBV25-1; CDR3 length: 14; CDR3 DNA: TGTGCCAGCAAAGGGACAGGGGCACTTTCACCCCTCCACTTT; CDR3 protein: CASKGTGALSPLHF
J gene: TRBJ1-5; D gene: NA; clone size: NA; V gene: TRBV7-6; CDR3 length: 13; CDR3 DNA: TGTGCCAGCAGCCTGGGACAACTGCAGCCCCAGCATTTT; CDR3 protein: CASSLGQLQPQHF
J gene: TRBJ2-1; D gene: TRBD1; clone size: NA; V gene: TRBV6-5; CDR3 length: 15; CDR3 DNA: TGTGCCAGCAGCCGAAAACCGGGACAGTCTCGTGAGCAGTTCTTC; CDR3 protein: CASSRKPGQSREQFF
J gene: TRBJ2-7; D gene: TRBD2; clone size: few; V gene: TRBV7-9; CDR3 length: 16; CDR3 DNA: TGTGCCAGCAGCCCCTTCCTAGCGGGAGAGGAAGGGGAGCAGTACTTC; CDR3 protein: CASSPFLAGEEGEQYF
J gene: TRBJ2-2; D gene: NA; clone size: NA; V gene: TRBV4-2; CDR3 length: 17; CDR3 DNA: TGTGCCAGCAGCCAAGATCAGGTGGGAGCGAACACCGGGGAGCTGTTTTTT; CDR3 protein: CASSQDQVGANTGELFF
J gene: TRBJ1-2; D gene: NA; clone size: NA; V gene: TRBV28; CDR3 length: 15; CDR3 DNA: TGTGCCAGCAGTTCCCCAGGGGAAGCTAACTATGGCTACACCTTC; CDR3 protein: CASSSPGEANYGYTF
J gene: TRBJ2-3; D gene: NA; clone size: NA; V gene: TRBV12-5; CDR3 length: 13; CDR3 DNA: TGTGCTAGTGGTTTGAATTTCGCAGATACGCAGTATTTT; CDR3 protein: CASGLNFADTQYF
J gene: TRBJ2-2; D gene: TRBD2; clone size: NA; V gene: TRBV4-1; CDR3 length: 18; CDR3 DNA: TGCGCCAGCAGGCTAACTAGCGGGAGGGCCGAGAACACCGGGGAGCTGTTTTTT; CDR3 protein: CASRLTSGRAENTGELFF
J gene: TRBJ1-5; D gene: TRBD1; clone size: NA; V gene: TRBV19; CDR3 length: 14; CDR3 DNA: TGTGCCAGTAGTACCCCGACAGGGCATCAGCCCCAGCATTTT; CDR3 protein: CASSTPTGHQPQHF